This entry describes one T cell receptor beta chain. This entry belongs to a study of shared clonotypes between healthy human individuals. Study in general: Three CD4 naive, three CD4 memory, two CD8 naive and one CD8 memory plate were used per donor.

The CDR3 extends over 16 amino acids. Germline V CDR1 and CDR2: GTSNPN, SVGIG (reference sequence). Trimming removed 3 bases from V and 4 bases from J; junction bases left unmatched: 11. Some clones are missing from TCRdb's copy, which holds only in-frame ones; the method was immunoSEQ multiplex PCR. Altogether around 2.5 million clones are present, 90% to 95% being singletons, with the ten largest covering roughly 0.36%. This sequence originates from a man aged 18-30 years in good health. Some clones in this sample may be carry-over from other donors' samples. V and J are TRBV30 and TRBJ1-2; 10 positions agree with TRBD1. The material sequenced was naive CD4+ T cells from PBMCs. Noted subset: CD45RA+ positively selected. The CDR3 bases are TGTGCCTGGAGCGACAGGGGGCGCATCCCATTCTATGGCTACACCTTC. This translates into CAWSDRGRIPFYGYTF.